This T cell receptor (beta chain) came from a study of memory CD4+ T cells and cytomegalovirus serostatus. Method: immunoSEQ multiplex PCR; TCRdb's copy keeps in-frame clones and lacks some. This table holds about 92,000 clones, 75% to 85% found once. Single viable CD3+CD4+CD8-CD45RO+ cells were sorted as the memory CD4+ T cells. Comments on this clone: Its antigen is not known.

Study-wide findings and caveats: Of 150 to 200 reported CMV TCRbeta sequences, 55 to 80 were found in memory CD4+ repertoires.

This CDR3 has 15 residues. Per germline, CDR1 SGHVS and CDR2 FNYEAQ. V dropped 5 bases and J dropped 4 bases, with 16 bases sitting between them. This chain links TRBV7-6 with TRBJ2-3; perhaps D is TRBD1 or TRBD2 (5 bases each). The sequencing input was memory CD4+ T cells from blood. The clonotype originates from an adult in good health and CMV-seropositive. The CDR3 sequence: CASSPRNRGADTQYF. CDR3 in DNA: TGTGCCAGCAGCCCCAGGAACCGGGGCGCAGATACGCAGTATTTT.